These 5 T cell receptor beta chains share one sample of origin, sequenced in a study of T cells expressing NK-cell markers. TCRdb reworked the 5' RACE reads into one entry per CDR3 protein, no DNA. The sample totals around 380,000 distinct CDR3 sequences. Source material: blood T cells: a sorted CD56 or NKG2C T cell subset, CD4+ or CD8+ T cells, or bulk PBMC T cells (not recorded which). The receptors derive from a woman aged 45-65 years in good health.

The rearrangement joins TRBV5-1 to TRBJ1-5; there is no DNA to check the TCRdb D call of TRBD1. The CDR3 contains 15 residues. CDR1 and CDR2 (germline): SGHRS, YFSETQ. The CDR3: CASSRDPYSNQPQHF.

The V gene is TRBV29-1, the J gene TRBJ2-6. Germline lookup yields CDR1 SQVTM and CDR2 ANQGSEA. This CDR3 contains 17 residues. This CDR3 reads CSVEDHQGGSGANVLTF.

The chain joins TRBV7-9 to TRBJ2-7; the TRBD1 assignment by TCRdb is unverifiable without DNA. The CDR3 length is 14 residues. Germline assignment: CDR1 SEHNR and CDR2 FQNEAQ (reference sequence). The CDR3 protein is CASRPRAGAYEQYF.

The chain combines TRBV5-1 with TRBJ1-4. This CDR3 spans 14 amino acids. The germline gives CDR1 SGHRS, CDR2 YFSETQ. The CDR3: CASSLAAVHEKLFF.

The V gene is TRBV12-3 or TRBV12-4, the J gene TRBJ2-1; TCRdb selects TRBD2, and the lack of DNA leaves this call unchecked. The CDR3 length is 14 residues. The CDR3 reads CASSGTRSRGEQFF.